Here is one T cell receptor beta chain with its context. Authors' methods: Estimates of nucleated cell counts were drawn from the amplification of reference gene primers. TCRdb keeps only in-frame clones here, not all; method: immunoSEQ multiplex PCR. Clone size and V and J calls were adopted from that table, with D and trimming inferred from the DNA. The sample holds about 240,000 clones; approximately 86% are singletons and the top ten take 3.3%. This record comes from a study of blood T cell repertoires in COVID-19. Study-wide context: Sample material is recorded as cDNA or gDNA derived from T cells, B-cell-depleted T cells, or PBMCs.

The CDR3 sequence is 15 residues long. CDR1 and CDR2 (germline): LGHDT, YNNKEL (reference sequence). V lost 4 bases and J lost 2, with 15 bases in between. Participants were aged 18 to 89 years from 20 to 30 US areas. Grouping used clinical history reported by participants in a survey and questionnaire. This chain joins TRBV3-1 (or the pseudogene TRBV3-2) and TRBJ2-7; D may be TRBD2 (6 bases). The sample consisted of PBMCs or T cells enriched from blood (not recorded which). This TCR was sampled from a woman aged 40-49 years with acute COVID-19. Written as DNA, the CDR3 is TGTGCCAGCAGCCCACACCGGGACTCAACCTACGAGCAGTACTTC. Translation gives CASSPHRDSTYEQYF.